Shown below are 29 T cell receptor beta chains from a single sample sequenced in a study of beta chain features in type 1 diabetes. Overall study results and limits: For Type 1 diabetes patients, all four CD4+ subsets carried TCRB CDR3s that were moderately but significantly shorter.

Their antigens remain unidentified. Reverse transcription of all isolated RNA meant that expressed TCRB transcripts were sequenced. This table comes from immunoSEQ multiplex PCR, and its TCRdb copy is limited to in-frame clones, with some not included. The table includes some 170,000 clones, around 63% detected once. Sequenced input: naive CD4+ T cells from blood. These receptors originate from a man younger than 40 with type 1 diabetes.

This rearrangement joins TRBV5-1 to TRBJ2-7; tentative D call: TRBD1 (6 bases). V lost 5 bases, J lost 2 bases, and 14 bases lay in between. The CDR3 is 14 amino acids. Germline assignment: CDR1 SGHRS and CDR2 YFSETQ. The CDR3 bases are TGCGCCAGCAGAAAGACAGGCGGAACCTACGAGCAGTACTTC. It specifies CASRKTGGTYEQYF.

This chain joins TRBV5-4 and TRBJ2-3; D gene ambiguous. Trimming cost V 1 base and J 1 base, with 4 bases left between them. The length of the CDR3 is 13 residues. Germline V gene data show CDR1 as SGHNT and CDR2 as YYREEE (reference sequence). Here the CDR3 reads CASSLLGTDTQYF. The DNA for the CDR3 is TGTGCCAGCAGCTTGTTAGGCACAGATACGCAGTATTTT.

The sample holds one count of this clone. The chain joins TRBV9 to TRBJ2-1; D gene unclear. Per the germline V gene, CDR1 is SGDLS and CDR2 is YYNGEE. V was pared by 0 bases and J by 9 bases, with 13 bases between. This CDR3 is built from 14 residues. CDR3 region: CASSVGYGQLEQFF. The DNA for the CDR3 is TGTGCCAGCAGCGTAGGGTATGGGCAGCTTGAGCAGTTCTTC.

For the CDR3, the DNA is TGTGCCAGCAGCGCCTCCTTACTAGCACGAGAGACCCAGTACTTC. The encoded protein is CASSASLLARETQYF. The rearrangement joins TRBV9 to TRBJ2-5; TRBD2 might be the D (6 bases). The V and J ends lost 3 bases and 4 bases respectively, with 16 bases between them. Germline CDR1 and CDR2: SGDLS and YYNGEE. The CDR3 length is 15 residues.

This sequence joins TRBV29-1 and TRBJ2-7; tentatively, D is TRBD1 (5 bases). The CDR3 runs 14 residues. V shed 6 bases and J shed 2 bases, with 17 bases lying between them. Germline V gene lookup returns CDR1 SQVTM and CDR2 ANQGSEA. In DNA, the CDR3 is TGCAGCGTCACCACGATGACAGCTGCCTACGAGCAGTACTTC. Translated, it gives CSVTTMTAAYEQYF.

The V call is TRBV12-2, the J call TRBJ2-3. TRBV12-2 is labeled a pseudogene. There are 15 residues in the CDR3. CDR3 region: CASRLEVAGTDTQYF. The CDR3 bases are TGTGCAAGTCGCTTAGAGGTTGCAGGCACAGATACGCAGTATTTT.

The rearrangement joins TRBV10-3 to TRBJ2-5; 7 nucleotides agree with TRBD1. The CDR3 spans 14 residues. Trimming cost V 4 bases and J 2 bases; bases outside gene matches: 4. Per germline, CDR1 ENHRY and CDR2 SYGVKD. CDR3 DNA sequence: TGTGCCATCAGTGGGGGGACAGAACAAGAGACCCAGTACTTC. Its protein product is CAISGGTEQETQYF.

This chain connects TRBV7-9 to TRBJ2-5; D remains unclear. Deletions cut 2 bases from V and 4 bases from J, with 11 bases between. Germline CDR1 is SEHNR and CDR2 is FQNEAQ (reference sequence). The CDR3 spans 14 residues. The CDR3: CASSLRSVAETQYF. The CDR3 DNA is TGTGCCAGCAGCTTAAGAAGTGTTGCAGAGACCCAGTACTTC.

The chain recombines TRBV29-1 with TRBJ1-2; D gene ambiguous. The ends were cut back, 0 bases at V and 1 base at J, with 6 bases in the middle. Germline V gives CDR1 SQVTM, CDR2 ANQGSEA. CDR3 length: 13 amino acids. The CDR3 DNA sequence: TGCAGCGTTGAAGAGGTACTTAACTATGGCTACACCTTC. It yields the protein CSVEEVLNYGYTF.

This clone was detected only once. The CDR3, as DNA: TGTGTCCTACCGGGACAAGCCTCTGGGGCCAACGTCCTGACTTTC. Translated, it gives CVLPGQASGANVLTF. V is TRBV7-9 and J is TRBJ2-6; possible D gene TRBD1, 6 bases. Per germline, CDR1 SEHNR and CDR2 FQNEAQ (reference sequence). CDR3 size: 15 residues.

V and J are TRBV28 and TRBJ1-6; D is unclear. V gave up 5 bases and J gave up 0 bases, with 8 bases separating them. Germline V gene data show CDR1 as MDHEN and CDR2 as SYDVKM. The CDR3 loop spans 15 amino acids. CDR3: CASSRRSSYNSPLHF. CDR3 sequence (DNA): TGTGCCAGCAGTCGTCGGAGCTCCTATAATTCACCCCTCCACTTT.

V and J are TRBV6-5 and TRBJ2-3; D not resolved. CDR1 is MNHEY, CDR2 SVGAGI, per germline. The CDR3 is 14 amino acids. The V end was cut by 4 bases, the J end by 0 bases, with 8 bases between. CDR3 protein: CASSLAVSTDTQYF. CDR3 nucleotides: TGTGCCAGCAGTTTGGCGGTTAGCACAGATACGCAGTATTTT.

The rearrangement uses TRBV6-5 and TRBJ1-1; 8 bases align to TRBD1. The CDR3 covers 14 residues. From germline, CDR1 is MNHEY and CDR2 SVGAGI. The V segment lost 8 bases and the J segment 6 bases; nucleotides outside the gene matches: 11. This CDR3 is CASCLAGGVPEAFF. CDR3 DNA: TGTGCCAGCTGTTTGGCAGGGGGCGTCCCTGAAGCTTTCTTT.

The chain couples TRBV30 to TRBJ2-5, with D unclear. The DNA matches TRBJ2-7 better at its end, which makes the J call doubtful. The germline V gene encodes CDR1 GTSNPN and CDR2 SVGIG (reference sequence). This CDR3 contains 14 residues. CDR3 bases: TGTGCCTGGAGTGTAACCAGCCTCTCCTACGAGCAGTACTTC. Residues: CAWSVTSLSYEQYF.

This clone was counted between two and nine times. The chain recombines TRBV29-1 with TRBJ2-7; D is undetermined. This CDR3 is built from 13 residues. Germline V gene lookup returns CDR1 SQVTM and CDR2 ANQGSEA. V lost 4 bases, J lost 0 bases, and 10 bases lay in between. The CDR3 sequence: CSVGTASSYEQYF. The CDR3 region has the DNA TGCAGCGTTGGAACCGCGAGCTCCTACGAGCAGTACTTC.

V and J are TRBV4-3 and TRBJ2-1, with 7 bases matching TRBD1. There are 15 residues in the CDR3. Germline CDR1 LGHNA, CDR2 YSLEER. The V gene end was trimmed by 4 bases and the J gene end by 8 bases; junction bases not matched to a gene: 11. CDR3 amino acids: CASSPLGRGLDEQFF. The CDR3 DNA reads as TGCGCCAGCAGCCCTCTGGGCAGGGGGTTGGATGAGCAGTTCTTC.

The rearrangement links TRBV5-1 to TRBJ2-5; a weak D match, TRBD2 (5 bases). CDR3 length equals 14 residues. Germline V lookup: CDR1 SGHRS, CDR2 YFSETQ. V lost 4 bases to trimming and J lost 1 base, with 11 bases between them. As DNA, the CDR3 is TGCGCCAGCAGCCTAGGACTCAGCCAAGAGACCCAGTACTTC. This sequence encodes CASSLGLSQETQYF.

J is TRBJ2-3 and V is TRBV18; 8 bases map to TRBD2. The V segment lost 0 bases and the J segment 10 bases; nucleotides outside the gene matches: 6. Germline V gene data show CDR1 as KGHSH and CDR2 as LQKENI. CDR3 length: 14 residues. In DNA form, the CDR3 reads TGTGCCAGCTCACCACCTACATTAGCGGGGTCGCAGTATTTT. It yields the protein CASSPPTLAGSQYF.

This clone was detected only a few times. The chain recombines TRBV14 with TRBJ2-6; unclear D gene. The V and J ends lost 3 bases and 4 bases respectively, with 13 bases between them. From germline, CDR1 is SGHDN and CDR2 FVKESK. CDR3 size: 16 residues. This CDR3 reads CASSQTQWSGANVLTF. The CDR3 nucleotides are TGTGCCAGCAGCCAGACCCAGTGGTCCGGGGCCAACGTCCTGACTTTC.

This chain uses TRBV5-1 with TRBJ2-3; D gene unclear. Germline CDR1 SGHRS, CDR2 YFSETQ. The CDR3 is made up of 13 amino acids. Trimming shortened V by 3 bases and J by 5 bases, and 10 bases separated the two germline ends. CDR3 sequence (DNA): TGCGCCAGCAGCTCGGACCTGAGAGATACGCAGTATTTT. Protein product: CASSSDLRDTQYF.

This chain uses TRBV6-5 with TRBJ2-7; 10 bases line up with TRBD1. V lost 6 bases and J lost 3; bases outside the gene matches: 5. Germline lookup yields CDR1 MNHEY and CDR2 SVGAGI. The length of the CDR3 is 14 residues. CDR3 sequence: CASRTDRGLYEQYF. In DNA form, the CDR3 reads TGTGCCAGCAGGACTGACAGGGGGCTCTACGAGCAGTACTTC.

The chain is built from TRBV19 and TRBJ2-7; D not resolved. The V gene lost 5 bases and the J gene lost 6 bases, with 8 bases spanning the gap. CDR1 is LNHDA and CDR2 is SQIVND in the germline V gene (reference sequence). The CDR3 loop spans 11 amino acids. The CDR3 nucleotides read TGTGCCAGTAGTTCCGGACGCGAGCAGTACTTC. This sequence encodes CASSSGREQYF.

The chain employs TRBV30 and TRBJ2-5, with D possibly being TRBD2 (5 bases). V lost 1 base to trimming and J lost 7 bases, with 13 bases between them. This CDR3 has 13 residues. The V gene's germline CDR1 is GTSNPN and CDR2 SVGIG (reference sequence). This CDR3 is CAWSGTPWGTQYF. DNA of the CDR3: TGTGCCTGGAGTGGGACTCCCTGGGGGACCCAGTACTTC.

The chain uses TRBV7-2 and TRBJ2-3, with D perhaps given as TRBD1 or TRBD2 (5 bases each). Germline V lookup: CDR1 SGHTA, CDR2 FQGNSA. Trimming stripped 5 bases from V and 5 bases from J, with 17 bases between. The CDR3 spans 15 residues. This CDR3 is CASSHRGRGEDTQYF. CDR3 bases: TGTGCCAGCAGCCATCGTGGAAGGGGAGAAGATACGCAGTATTTT.

The chain couples TRBV10-3 to TRBJ2-5; 9 nucleotides line up with TRBD1. In germline, CDR1 is ENHRY, CDR2 SYGVKD. The CDR3 loop spans 15 amino acids. The trim removed 4 bases at V and 3 bases at J, leaving 6 bases unmatched. CDR3 nucleotide sequence: TGTGCCATCAGTGTACGGGACAGGGAAGAAGAGACCCAGTACTTC. Its protein product is CAISVRDREEETQYF.

CDR3 sequence reads: CASSLASSGTQETQYF. The CDR3, as DNA: TGTGCCAGCAGCTTAGCAAGCTCCGGGACGCAAGAGACCCAGTACTTC. The chain recombines TRBV7-9 with TRBJ2-5; D is possibly TRBD1 or TRBD2 (5 bases each). Per the germline V gene, CDR1 is SEHNR and CDR2 is FQNEAQ (reference sequence). Trimming cost V 0 bases and J 2 bases, with 13 bases left between them. The CDR3 is 16 residues long. The variable domain in full, with the rest retrieved from reference TRBV7-9 and TRBJ2-5, is DTGVSQNPRHKITKRGQNVTFRCDPISEHNRLYWYRQTLGQGPEFLTYFQNEAQLEKSRLLSDRFSAERPKGSFSTLEIQRTEQGDSAMYLCASSLASSGTQETQYFGPGTRLLVL.

This clone was seen just once. The V call is TRBV7-2, the J call TRBJ2-7; D remains ambiguous. The V and J ends lost 6 bases and 5 bases respectively, with 11 bases between them. Looked up from germline, CDR1 is SGHTA and CDR2 is FQGNSA. The CDR3 covers 12 residues. CDR3 bases: TGTGCCAGCAGTTCAAGGATCGACGAGCAGTACTTC. It encodes CASSSRIDEQYF.

This clone was seen more than once but under ten times. V gene TRBV19 combines with J gene TRBJ1-2; D unresolved. The V gene's germline CDR1 is LNHDA and CDR2 SQIVND (reference sequence). This CDR3 spans 13 amino acids. Trimming stripped 4 bases from V and 1 base from J, with 7 bases between. CDR3 in DNA: TGTGCCAGTAGTACCACGAATAACTATGGCTACACCTTC. It is translated as CASSTTNNYGYTF.

This clone was seen only a few times. V is TRBV7-9 and J is TRBJ2-2, with D hard to call. Between the trimmed V and J ends, which lost 1 base and 5 bases, there was a span of 8 bases. The germline V gene has CDR1 SEHNR and CDR2 FQNEAQ (reference sequence). The length of the CDR3 is 14 residues. CDR3 loop: CASSLETRTGELFF. The CDR3 nucleotides are TGTGCCAGCAGCTTAGAGACGCGGACCGGGGAGCTGTTTTTT.